Presented here are 6 T cell receptor beta chains from one specimen sequenced in a study of beta chain features in type 1 diabetes. Reverse transcribing all isolated RNA meant expressed TCRB transcripts were sequenced. The method was immunoSEQ multiplex PCR; TCRdb's version includes in-frame clones alone and lacks a portion of them. In the table there are roughly 160,000 clones, around 8.3% of which are singletons. Study conclusions and caveats: Within each of all four CD4+ subsets, Type 1 diabetes patients had TCRB CDR3s that were moderately but significantly shorter.

Their target antigens are unknown. The material sequenced was central memory CD4+ T cells from blood. These receptors originate from a woman under 30 with type 1 diabetes.

A few counts support this clone. The chain joins TRBV10-3 to TRBJ1-5, with a possible D match to TRBD1 (6 bases). CDR3 length: 16 residues. Trimming removed 10 bases from V and 3 bases from J, with 22 bases in between. Germline CDR1 and CDR2: ENHRY and SYGVKD. The CDR3 sequence: CATGGQGLGSNQPQHF. CDR3 DNA: TGTGCCACGGGGGGTCAGGGGTTAGGGTCCAATCAGCCCCAGCATTTT.

This clone was observed a few times. The V gene is TRBV19, the J gene TRBJ2-1, with D possibly matching TRBD1 (5 bases). V was cut by 3 bases and J by 5 bases, with 11 bases left in between. Germline V CDR1 and CDR2: LNHDA, SQIVND (reference sequence). This CDR3 has 14 amino acids. The CDR3 coding sequence is TGTGCCAGTAGTATTGGGGCCCGACACAATGAGCAGTTCTTC. Translating gives CASSIGARHNEQFF.

This clone was detected a few times. The chain links TRBV28 to TRBJ2-7; D perhaps matches TRBD2 (5 bases). The germline gives CDR1 MDHEN, CDR2 SYDVKM. The CDR3 sequence is 15 residues long. With 6 bases removed from V and 0 bases from J, the gap between germline ends came to 15 bases. The CDR3 loop reads CASSKLGLSSYEQYF. The DNA of the CDR3 is TGTGCCAGCAGCAAACTAGGGTTGAGCTCCTACGAGCAGTACTTC.

The chain joins TRBV19 to TRBJ1-5; maybe TRBD1 (6 bases). The CDR3 is 18 amino acids. Germline V gives CDR1 LNHDA, CDR2 SQIVND (reference sequence). V was clipped by 5 bases and J by 4 bases, with 24 bases between them. The chain's CDR3 is CASSSWGRRGRKNQPQHF. In DNA form, the CDR3 reads TGTGCCAGTAGTTCATGGGGGCGTAGGGGAAGGAAAAATCAGCCCCAGCATTTT.

The chain carries TRBV5-1 and TRBJ2-3, with D tentatively TRBD2 (7 bases). CDR1 is SGHRS, CDR2 YFSETQ, per germline. V lost 5 bases and J 0 bases, leaving 25 bases between the germline ends. CDR3 length: 19 amino acids. The CDR3 protein is CASRETGGLYVISTDTQYF. CDR3 coding DNA: TGCGCCAGCAGGGAGACGGGGGGCCTCTACGTGATTAGCACAGATACGCAGTATTTT. Supplemented by reference TRBV5-1 and TRBJ2-3, the full variable domain reads KAGVTQTPRYLIKTRGQQVTLSCSPISGHRSVSWYQQTPGQGLQFLFEYFSETQRNKGNFPGRFSGRQFSNSRSEMNVSTLELGDSALYLCASRETGGLYVISTDTQYFGPGTRLTVL.

The table lists this clone with a few counts. J is TRBJ2-7 and V is TRBV7-9; D is uncertain. The germline gives CDR1 SEHNR, CDR2 FQNEAQ (reference sequence). Trimming took off 2 bases at V and 4 bases at J, with 6 bases between the two ends. The CDR3 is made up of 12 amino acids. CDR3: CASSLSPYEQYF. CDR3 nucleotides: TGTGCCAGCAGCTTAAGCCCTTACGAGCAGTACTTC.